This TCR beta chain was sequenced during a study of OX40 agonist ivuxolimab in advanced cancers. The junction had 7 bases not matched to a gene; V was cut back by 7 bases and J by 1 base. From germline, CDR1 is SQVTM and CDR2 ANQGSEA. The CDR3 contains 15 residues. Libraries were prepared by immunoSEQ multiplex PCR; TCRdb keeps only in-frame clonotypes and omits some of them. This table has roughly 9,300 clones, 60% to 80% appearing once. The receptor was isolated from an adult with an advanced solid tumor such as melanoma, head and neck, liver or kidney cancer. The sample was CD4+ or CD8+ T cells sorted from blood, taken in a trial of the OX40 agonist ivuxolimab. The gene calls are TRBV29-1 and TRBJ2-3; 11 positions agree with TRBD2. CDR3 residues: CSAKLAGGGTDTQYF. Here the CDR3 DNA reads TGCAGCGCCAAATTAGCGGGGGGGGGCACAGATACGCAGTATTTT.